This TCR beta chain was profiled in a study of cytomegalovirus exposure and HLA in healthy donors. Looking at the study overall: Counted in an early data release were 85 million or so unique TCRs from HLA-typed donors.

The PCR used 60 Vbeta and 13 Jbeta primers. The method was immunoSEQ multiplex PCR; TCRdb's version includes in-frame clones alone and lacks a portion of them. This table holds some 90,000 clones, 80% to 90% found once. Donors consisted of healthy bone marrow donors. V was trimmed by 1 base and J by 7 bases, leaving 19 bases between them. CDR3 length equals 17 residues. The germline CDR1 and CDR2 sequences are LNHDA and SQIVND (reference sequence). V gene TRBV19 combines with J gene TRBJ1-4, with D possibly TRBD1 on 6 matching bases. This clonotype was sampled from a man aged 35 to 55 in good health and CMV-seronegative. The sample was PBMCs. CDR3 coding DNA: TGTGCCAGTAGTATAGTTGAGGTTGTGAGGGGGAGTGAAAAACTGTTTTTT. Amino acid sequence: CASSIVEVVRGSEKLFF.